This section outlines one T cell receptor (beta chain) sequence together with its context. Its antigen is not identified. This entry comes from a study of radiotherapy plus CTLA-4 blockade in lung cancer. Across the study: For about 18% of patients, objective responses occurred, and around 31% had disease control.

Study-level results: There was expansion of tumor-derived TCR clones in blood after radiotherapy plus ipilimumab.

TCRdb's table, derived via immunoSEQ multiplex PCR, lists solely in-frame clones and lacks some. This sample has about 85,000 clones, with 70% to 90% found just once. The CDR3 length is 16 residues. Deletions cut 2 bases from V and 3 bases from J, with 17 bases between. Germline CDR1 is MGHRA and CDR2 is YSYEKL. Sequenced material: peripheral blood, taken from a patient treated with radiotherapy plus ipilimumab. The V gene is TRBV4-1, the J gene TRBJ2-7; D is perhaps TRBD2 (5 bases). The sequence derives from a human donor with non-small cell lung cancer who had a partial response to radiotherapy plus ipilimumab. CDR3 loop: CASSQWPETNLYEQYF. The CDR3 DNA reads TGCGCCAGCAGCCAATGGCCGGAGACTAACCTCTACGAGCAGTACTTC.